The entry below describes one T cell receptor (beta chain). Its antigen is still unknown. The CDR3 contains 17 residues. Trimming at V came to 6 bases and at J to 1 base, leaving 10 bases not matched to a gene. The data stem from a study of T cell repertoires in cytomegalovirus infection. Study context: Selected CMV epitopes included recently identified HLA-C-restricted ones as well as well-studied HLA-B-restricted ones. Public TCR beta signature analysis indicated the presence of both CMV infection and matching HLA type.

A single record per CDR3 protein comes from TCRdb applying MiXCR to the reads. The table shows about a million distinct CDR3 sequences, with approximately 31% occurring only once. Source: cultured CD8+ T cells from PBMCs, taken from culture after CMV antigen stimulation. The chain recombines TRBV12-3 or TRBV12-4 with TRBJ2-1; the match to TRBD2 covers 9 bases. This receptor was obtained from a human donor in good health (CMV status not recorded). Some clones in this sample may be carry-over from other donors' samples. The DNA for the CDR3 is TGTGCCAGCAGAGTCGCTAGCGGGGTTGATTCCTACAATGAGCAGTTCTTC. Translation gives CASRVASGVDSYNEQFF.